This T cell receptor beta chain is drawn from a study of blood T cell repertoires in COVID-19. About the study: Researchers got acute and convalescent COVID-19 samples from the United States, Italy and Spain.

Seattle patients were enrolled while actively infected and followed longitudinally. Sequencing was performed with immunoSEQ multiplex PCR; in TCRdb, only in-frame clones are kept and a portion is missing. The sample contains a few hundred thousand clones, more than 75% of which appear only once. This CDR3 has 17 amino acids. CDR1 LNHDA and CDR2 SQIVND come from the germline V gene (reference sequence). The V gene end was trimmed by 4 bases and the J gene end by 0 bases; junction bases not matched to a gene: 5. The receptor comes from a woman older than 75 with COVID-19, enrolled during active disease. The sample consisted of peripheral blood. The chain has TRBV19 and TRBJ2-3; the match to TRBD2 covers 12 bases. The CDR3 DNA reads TGTGCCAGTAGTACCTACGGACTAGCGGGAAGCACAGATACGCAGTATTTT. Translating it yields CASSTYGLAGSTDTQYF.